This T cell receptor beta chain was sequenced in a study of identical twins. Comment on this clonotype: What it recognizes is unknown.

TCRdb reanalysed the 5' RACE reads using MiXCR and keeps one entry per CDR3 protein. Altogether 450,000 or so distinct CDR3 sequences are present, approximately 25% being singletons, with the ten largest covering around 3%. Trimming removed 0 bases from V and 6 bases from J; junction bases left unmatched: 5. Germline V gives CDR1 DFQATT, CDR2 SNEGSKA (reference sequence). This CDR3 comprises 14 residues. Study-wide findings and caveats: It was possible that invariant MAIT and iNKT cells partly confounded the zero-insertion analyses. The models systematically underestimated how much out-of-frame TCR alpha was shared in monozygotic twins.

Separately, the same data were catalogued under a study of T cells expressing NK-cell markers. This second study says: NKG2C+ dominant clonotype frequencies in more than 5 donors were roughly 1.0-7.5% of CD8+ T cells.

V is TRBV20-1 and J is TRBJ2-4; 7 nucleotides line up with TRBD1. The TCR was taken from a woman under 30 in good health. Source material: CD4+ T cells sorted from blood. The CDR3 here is CSAREGGKGNIQYF. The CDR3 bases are TGCAGTGCTAGAGAAGGGGGCAAAGGAAACATTCAGTACTTC.